This passage covers 30 T cell receptor beta chains from one sample sequenced in a study of cytomegalovirus exposure and HLA in healthy donors. Only in-frame clones appear in the TCRdb table, and some are missing; sequencing was by immunoSEQ multiplex PCR. Here the sample spans 150,000 to 200,000 clones, roughly 80% being singletons. Sequenced sample: PBMCs. The receptors originated from a man aged 30 to 39 in good health and CMV-seropositive.

The chain recombines TRBV28 with TRBJ2-1; the match to TRBD2 covers 13 bases. The CDR3 covers 19 residues. V dropped 3 bases and J dropped 0; count of bases not matched to a gene: 8. Germline-derived CDR1 and CDR2 are MDHEN and SYDVKM. The CDR3 reads CASSFTSGRGSYSYNEQFF. The CDR3 DNA follows: TGTGCCAGCAGTTTTACTAGCGGGAGGGGTAGTTACTCCTACAATGAGCAGTTCTTC.

The chain joins TRBV2 to TRBJ2-7; 12 bases match TRBD2. Germline V gene lookup returns CDR1 SNHLY and CDR2 FYNNEI. The CDR3 spans 17 residues. J was trimmed by 1 base and V by 3 bases; bases with no gene match: 7. The CDR3 region is CASSEDGGLAGSYEQYF. For the CDR3, the DNA is TGTGCCAGCAGTGAGGATGGGGGACTAGCGGGTTCCTACGAGCAGTACTTC.

The rearrangement links TRBV19 to TRBJ2-7; tentative D call: TRBD1 (6 bases). Germline V gives CDR1 LNHDA, CDR2 SQIVND (reference sequence). The V gene lost 6 bases and the J gene lost 5 bases, with 14 bases spanning the gap. The CDR3 is made up of 13 amino acids. CDR3 amino acids: CASRQLQGDEQYF. The DNA of the CDR3 is TGTGCCAGTAGACAACTACAGGGCGACGAGCAGTACTTC. The variable domain in full, completed from reference TRBV19 and TRBJ2-7, reads DGGITQSPKYLFRKEGQNVTLSCEQNLNHDAMYWYRQDPGQGLRLIYYSQIVNDFQKGDIAEGYSVSREKKESFPLTVTSAQKNPTAFYLCASRQLQGDEQYFGPGTRLTVT.

This clone showed up just a few times. In DNA, the CDR3 is TGTGCCAGCTCCCCGAGGGGGAGCAATCAGCCCCAGCATTTT. Encoded protein: CASSPRGSNQPQHF. The V call is TRBV18, the J call TRBJ1-5; maybe TRBD1 (6 bases). This CDR3 has 14 residues. The V gene lost 6 bases and the J gene lost 1 base, with 10 bases spanning the gap. CDR1 KGHSH and CDR2 LQKENI come from the germline V gene.

The genes are TRBV7-9 and TRBJ2-3; 10 nucleotides match TRBD1. Unmatched junction bases numbered 5, after V lost 5 bases and J lost 6 bases. The CDR3 consists of 14 residues. The germline V gene has CDR1 SEHNR and CDR2 FQNEAQ (reference sequence). CDR3 amino acids: CASSPGQGHDTQYF. The CDR3 bases are TGTGCCAGCAGCCCGGGACAGGGGCACGATACGCAGTATTTT.

The J gene is TRBJ1-5, the V gene TRBV7-2, with a possible D match to TRBD1 (6 bases). Germline CDR1 SGHTA, CDR2 FQGNSA. The CDR3 is 15 residues long. V was pared by 4 bases and J by 3 bases, with 13 bases between. In DNA, the CDR3 is TGTGCCAGCAGCTATATAGGACAGCCCAATCAGCCCCAGCATTTT. Its protein is CASSYIGQPNQPQHF.

This clone occurred many times. This rearrangement joins TRBV28 to TRBJ2-7, with a tentative D call TRBD2 (7 bases). Germline V CDR1 and CDR2: MDHEN, SYDVKM. V shed 5 bases and J shed 6 bases, with 20 bases lying between them. CDR3 size: 15 residues. CDR3 DNA sequence: TGTGCCAGCAGTACCTCTGCGGGGGCTTCCCCCGAGCAGTACTTC. Its translation: CASSTSAGASPEQYF.

The gene calls are TRBV29-1 and TRBJ1-5; D is unresolved. The germline gives CDR1 SQVTM, CDR2 ANQGSEA. The CDR3 length is 13 residues. Trimming stripped 4 bases from V and 7 bases from J, with 14 bases between. The CDR3 loop is CSVGGGLDQPQHF. The CDR3, as DNA: TGCAGCGTTGGGGGAGGGTTGGACCAGCCCCAGCATTTT.

Only one count was recorded for this clone. The V and J genes are TRBV5-1 and TRBJ2-7, with 10 bases matching TRBD1. The CDR3 totals 16 residues. CDR1 and CDR2 (germline): SGHRS, YFSETQ. V lost 4 bases to trimming and J lost 4 bases; unmatched junction nucleotides: 11. The CDR3: CASSNRGQGLEYEQYF. The CDR3 DNA follows: TGCGCCAGCAGCAACCGGGGACAGGGGCTGGAGTACGAGCAGTACTTC.

Written as DNA, the CDR3 is TGTGCCTGGACGGCAGGGTCAGGAAACACCATATATTTT. This gives the protein CAWTAGSGNTIYF. The rearrangement links TRBV30 to TRBJ1-3; D is perhaps TRBD1 (5 bases). The CDR3 length is 13 residues. The V and J ends lost 4 bases and 4 bases respectively, with 11 bases between them. Germline CDR1 reads GTSNPN; CDR2 reads SVGIG (reference sequence).

This rearrangement joins TRBV9 to TRBJ2-1; 11 bases agree with TRBD2. This CDR3 contains 19 residues. Trimming at V came to 0 bases and at J to 5 bases, leaving 13 bases not matched to a gene. In germline, CDR1 is SGDLS, CDR2 YYNGEE. The CDR3 sequence is CASSVGPPLLAGDHNEQFF. CDR3 nucleotide sequence: TGTGCCAGCAGCGTAGGCCCCCCACTACTAGCGGGGGACCACAATGAGCAGTTCTTC.

The J gene is TRBJ1-2, the V gene TRBV13; D is unresolved. The CDR3 has 13 residues. The V end was cut by 5 bases, the J end by 4 bases, with 11 bases between. CDR1 and CDR2 (germline): PRHDT, FYEKMQ (reference sequence). The CDR3, as DNA: TGTGCCAGCAGCACCCGAACGGGCTATGGCTACACCTTC. Translating it yields CASSTRTGYGYTF. Combining the CDR3 with reference TRBV13 and TRBJ1-2 gives the whole variable domain AAGVIQSPRHLIKEKRETATLKCYPIPRHDTVYWYQQGPGQDPQFLISFYEKMQSDKGSIPDRFSAQQFSDYHSELNMSSLELGDSALYFCASSTRTGYGYTFGSGTRLTVV.

This sequence joins TRBV2 and TRBJ2-7; 10 bases agree with TRBD1. There are 16 residues in the CDR3. The J segment lost 5 bases and the V segment lost 6 bases, leaving 13 bases of the junction unmatched. From germline, CDR1 is SNHLY and CDR2 FYNNEI. The chain's CDR3 is CASSPSRGQGRDEQYF. DNA of the CDR3: TGTGCCAGCAGCCCTAGTAGGGGACAGGGGCGCGACGAGCAGTACTTC.

The chain is built from TRBV18 and TRBJ1-2, with 7 bases that match TRBD1. Germline CDR1 reads KGHSH; CDR2 reads LQKENI. CDR3 length: 15 amino acids. V lost 6 bases to trimming and J lost 0 bases; unmatched junction nucleotides: 7. CDR3 amino acids: CASSADRSTNYGYTF. Here the CDR3 DNA reads TGTGCCAGCTCGGCGGACAGGTCGACTAACTATGGCTACACCTTC.

The chain combines TRBV6-5 with TRBJ2-5, with TRBD1 matching over 8 bases. Germline CDR1 MNHEY, CDR2 SVGAGI. This CDR3 contains 15 residues. The ends lost 2 bases at V and 2 bases at J; junction bases unmatched: 4. CDR3 DNA sequence: TGTGCCAGCAGTTACGTCCGACAGGGGCAAGAGACCCAGTACTTC. Translation gives CASSYVRQGQETQYF.

For the CDR3, the DNA is TGCGCCAGCAGCCCGGGAGGGGATTCACCCCTCCACTTT. Its translation is CASSPGGDSPLHF. The chain combines TRBV4-1 with TRBJ1-6, with TRBD1 as a possible D gene (5 bases). The CDR3 runs 13 residues. Trimming left V 4 bases short and J 8 bases short, with 9 bases between. Germline assignment: CDR1 MGHRA and CDR2 YSYEKL.

This clone was seen only a few times. This CDR3 is CASSVGLAHEQYF. CDR3 nucleotide sequence: TGTGCCAGCAGCGTAGGGCTAGCCCACGAGCAGTACTTC. The V gene is TRBV9, the J gene TRBJ2-7, with D possibly being TRBD2 (5 bases). This CDR3 is 13 amino acids long. Germline values: CDR1 SGDLS, CDR2 YYNGEE. With 0 bases removed from V and 5 bases from J, the gap between germline ends came to 9 bases. Using reference TRBV9 and TRBJ2-7 for the parts outside the CDR3, the full variable domain is DSGVTQTPKHLITATGQRVTLRCSPRSGDLSVYWYQQSLDQGLQFLIQYYNGEERAKGNILERFSAQQFPDLHSELNLSSLELGDSALYFCASSVGLAHEQYFGPGTRLTVT.

The rearrangement uses TRBV27 and TRBJ1-5; 9 bases map to TRBD1. This CDR3 has 16 residues. From germline, CDR1 is MNHEY and CDR2 SMNVEV (reference sequence). The trim removed 4 bases at V and 3 bases at J, leaving 7 bases unmatched. CDR3 sequence: CASSSIGDRDNQPQHF. CDR3 bases: TGTGCCAGCAGTTCCATCGGGGACAGGGACAATCAGCCCCAGCATTTT.

The chain links TRBV6-5 to TRBJ2-5, with D maybe TRBD2 (5 bases). Between the trimmed V and J ends, which lost 1 base and 1 base, there was a span of 7 bases. This CDR3 is 14 amino acids long. Germline CDR1 and CDR2: MNHEY and SVGAGI. The CDR3 sequence is CASSYYGLQETQYF. The CDR3 region has the DNA TGTGCCAGCAGTTACTACGGACTCCAAGAGACCCAGTACTTC.

The V call is TRBV11-3, the J call TRBJ1-2; D uncertain. The germline V gene encodes CDR1 SGHNT and CDR2 YENEEA. This CDR3 is built from 15 residues. V was cut by 5 bases and J by 3 bases, with 16 bases left in between. In DNA form, the CDR3 reads TGTGCCAGCAGCCGCCCTCGGGATATTCACTATGGCTACACCTTC. Amino acids: CASSRPRDIHYGYTF.

The chain couples TRBV28 to TRBJ2-1; no definite D call. Trimming stripped 7 bases from V and 0 bases from J, with 13 bases between. The germline V gene has CDR1 MDHEN and CDR2 SYDVKM. The CDR3 consists of 15 residues. The CDR3 sequence is CASTKWQISYNEQFF. CDR3 nucleotides: TGTGCCAGCACCAAGTGGCAGATCTCCTACAATGAGCAGTTCTTC.

The gene calls are TRBV5-1 and TRBJ2-7; 9 bases line up with TRBD2. Germline V gives CDR1 SGHRS, CDR2 YFSETQ. V shed 7 bases, J shed 0 bases, and the junction held 5 bases outside the gene matches. CDR3 size: 14 residues. CDR3 residues: CASGLATSSYEQYF. CDR3 nucleotide sequence: TGCGCCAGCGGACTAGCGACAAGCTCCTACGAGCAGTACTTC.

V and J are TRBV6-4 and TRBJ2-5; 9 positions agree with TRBD2. Germline CDR1 reads MRHNA; CDR2 reads SNTAGT. J gave up 2 bases and V 3 bases, and 4 bases lay outside the gene matches. The CDR3 extends over 15 amino acids. The DNA of the CDR3 is TGTGCCAGCAGTGAGGGGAGCGGGGGGCAAGAGACCCAGTACTTC. Translation: CASSEGSGGQETQYF.

The chain is built from TRBV30 and TRBJ2-3, with 11 bases matching TRBD2. After removal of 4 bases from V and 2 bases from J, the junction contained 5 bases not matched to a gene. Germline CDR1 GTSNPN, CDR2 SVGIG (reference sequence). This CDR3 spans 15 amino acids. The CDR3: CAWNQLAGDTDTQYF. In nucleotides, the CDR3 is TGTGCCTGGAACCAACTAGCGGGAGACACAGATACGCAGTATTTT.

The chain combines TRBV7-6 with TRBJ1-4; D not resolved. Trimming removed 2 bases at V and 5 bases at J, with 6 bases between. The V gene's germline CDR1 is SGHVS and CDR2 FNYEAQ. This CDR3 has 13 amino acids. In nucleotides, the CDR3 is TGTGCCAGCAGCTTAACGGAGAATGAAAAACTGTTTTTT. Translated, it gives CASSLTENEKLFF.

CDR3 coding DNA: TGTGCCAGCAGCTTGGGGACAGGGGGAATAAGCGAGCAGTACTTC. Its translation: CASSLGTGGISEQYF. The gene calls are TRBV5-4 and TRBJ2-7, with 10 bases identical to TRBD1. The germline CDR1 and CDR2 sequences are SGHNT and YYREEE (reference sequence). The junction had 6 bases not matched to a gene; V was cut back by 0 bases and J by 6 bases. The CDR3 contains 15 residues.

The chain is built from TRBV19 and TRBJ1-2; 7 bases match TRBD1. With V trimmed by 6 bases and J by 3 bases, 7 bases remained unmatched. This CDR3 spans 14 amino acids. The germline CDR1 and CDR2 sequences are LNHDA and SQIVND (reference sequence). This chain's CDR3 is CASSPRQGDYGYTF. Written as DNA, the CDR3 is TGTGCCAGTAGCCCAAGACAGGGAGACTATGGCTACACCTTC.

The chain couples TRBV7-2 to TRBJ1-2, with TRBD1 matching over 7 bases. Germline V gene sequence: CDR1 SGHTA, CDR2 FQGNSA. Trimming removed 5 bases from V and 3 bases from J; junction bases left unmatched: 3. The CDR3 loop spans 13 amino acids. The CDR3 loop is CASSLGQDYGYTF. The DNA of the CDR3 is TGTGCCAGCAGCCTAGGACAGGACTATGGCTACACCTTC.

The sample holds one count of this clone. The V gene is TRBV27, the J gene TRBJ2-5; 8 nucleotides line up with TRBD2. Germline trimming cut 5 bases from V and 5 bases from J; bases unmatched to any gene: 1. Germline values: CDR1 MNHEY, CDR2 SMNVEV (reference sequence). This CDR3 comprises 12 residues. Here the CDR3 reads CASSPSGETQYF. Written as DNA, the CDR3 is TGTGCCAGCAGTCCTAGCGGGGAGACCCAGTACTTC.

The chain's CDR3 is CASTPERVGNQPQHF. The CDR3 region has the DNA TGTGCCAGCACCCCGGAGAGGGTAGGCAATCAGCCCCAGCATTTT. This sequence joins TRBV7-8 and TRBJ1-5, with D unresolved. Germline V lookup: CDR1 SGHVS, CDR2 FQNEAQ. With 7 bases removed from V and 2 bases from J, the gap between germline ends came to 15 bases. This CDR3 comprises 15 residues.